Listed below are T cell receptor beta chains from one sample, sequenced in a study of a mutant IDH1 vaccine in newly diagnosed glioma. Produced via immunoSEQ multiplex PCR; TCRdb's table is partial and in-frame only. The sample carries about 88,000 clones, about four fifths recorded once. The sample consisted of PBMCs, taken from a glioma patient treated with radiotherapy, temozolomide or both. Receptor source: a man aged 35 to 55 with glioma. Some clones in this sample may be carry-over from other donors' samples. The CDR3 runs from the conserved cysteine through the conserved F or W. Fields, in order: clone size, D gene, V gene, J gene, CDR3 protein, CDR3 DNA. The D gene is left open where the match is weak. Size is stated for part of the rows, as once, few or many counts, or as a class when the clone is expanded.

>-|-|TRBV6-5|TRBJ2-6
CASSEFSGANVLTF
TGTGCCAGCAGTGAGTTCTCTGGGGCCAACGTCCTGACTTTC
>-|TRBD1|TRBV30|TRBJ2-1
CAWTKTTGGAHNEQFF
TGTGCCTGGACAAAGACCACAGGGGGCGCCCACAATGAGCAGTTCTTC
>-|TRBD2|TRBV27|TRBJ2-7
CASSSRLAVAYEQYF
TGTGCCAGCAGTTCCCGACTAGCGGTCGCCTACGAGCAGTACTTC
>-|-|TRBV5-1|TRBJ2-7
CASSLGDSHYEQYF
TGCGCCAGCAGCTTGGGGGACTCCCACTACGAGCAGTACTTC
>-|TRBD1|TRBV7-9|TRBJ1-5
CASSHQTGGNNQPQHF
TGTGCCAGCAGTCATCAAACAGGGGGCAACAATCAGCCCCAGCATTTT
>-|-|TRBV2|TRBJ2-5
CASRGGLWETQYF
TGTGCCAGCAGGGGCGGACTTTGGGAGACCCAGTACTTC
>-|-|TRBV5-6|TRBJ1-5
CASSFQGMGYQPQHF
TGTGCCAGCAGCTTCCAGGGTATGGGCTACCAGCCCCAGCATTTT
>once|-|TRBV19|TRBJ1-4
CASTDSEKLFF
TGTGCCAGTACGGACAGTGAAAAACTGTTTTTT
>-|TRBD1|TRBV7-8|TRBJ1-6
CASSPQVGTGTNSPLHF
TGTGCCAGCAGCCCGCAGGTGGGGACAGGGACCAATTCACCCCTCCACTTT
>-|-|TRBV10-2|TRBJ1-4
CASGSRTGATNEKLFF
TGCGCCAGCGGATCACGGACCGGAGCAACTAATGAAAAACTGTTTTTT
>-|-|TRBV18|TRBJ2-1
CASSPGGGTRGNEQFF
TGTGCCAGCTCACCAGGAGGAGGTACAAGGGGCAATGAGCAGTTCTTC
>-|-|TRBV6-5|TRBJ2-7
CASSPTRTGSYEQYF
TGTGCCAGCAGTCCAACGCGTACAGGGTCCTACGAGCAGTACTTC
>-|TRBD1|TRBV30|TRBJ1-2
CAWSVGQGVNYGYTF
TGTGCCTGGAGTGTGGGACAGGGGGTTAACTATGGCTACACCTTC
>-|TRBD2|TRBV6-5|TRBJ2-7
CASSYVASGGNYEQYF
TGTGCCAGCAGCTACGTGGCTAGCGGGGGCAACTACGAGCAGTACTTC
>-|-|TRBV6-1|TRBJ1-2
CASSETGPNYGYTF
TGTGCCAGCAGTGAGACAGGACCGAACTATGGCTACACCTTC
>-|-|TRBV6-1|TRBJ1-5
CASSGGAPNQPQHF
TGTGCCAGCAGTGGAGGGGCCCCCAATCAGCCCCAGCATTTT